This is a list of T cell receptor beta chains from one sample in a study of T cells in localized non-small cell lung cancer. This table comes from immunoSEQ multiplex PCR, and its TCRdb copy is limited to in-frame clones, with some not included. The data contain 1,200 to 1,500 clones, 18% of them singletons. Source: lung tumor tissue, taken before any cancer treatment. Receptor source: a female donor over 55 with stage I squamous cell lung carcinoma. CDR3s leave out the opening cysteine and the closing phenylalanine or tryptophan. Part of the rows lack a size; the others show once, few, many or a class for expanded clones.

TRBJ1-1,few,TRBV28,ASISEGSNTEAF
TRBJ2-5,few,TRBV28,ASSKREGETQY
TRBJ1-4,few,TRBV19,ASSLTGGRTDEKLF
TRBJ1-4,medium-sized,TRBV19,ASTPGDSTNEKLF
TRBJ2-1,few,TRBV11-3,ASSLGGRKNEQF
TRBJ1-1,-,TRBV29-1,SVLPPDQRAF
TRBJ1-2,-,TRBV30,AGRGQGAQANYGYT
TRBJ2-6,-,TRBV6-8,ASSYAGSGANVLT
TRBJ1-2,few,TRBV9,ASSRVGTYGYT
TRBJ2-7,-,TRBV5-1,ASSSYGTGHSYEQY
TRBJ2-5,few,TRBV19,ASSYRPGVQETQY
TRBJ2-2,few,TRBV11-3,ASSPPNPGKNTGELF
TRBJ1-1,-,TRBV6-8,ASSSPANTEAF
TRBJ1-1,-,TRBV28,ASSPALMGTEAF
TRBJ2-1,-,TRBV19,ASQVSVAGVGEQF
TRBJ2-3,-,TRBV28,ASSSPALATDTQY
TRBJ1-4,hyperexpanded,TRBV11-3,ASSLEPGGDEKLF
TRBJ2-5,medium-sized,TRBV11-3,ASSSNHRLKSGGYQETQY
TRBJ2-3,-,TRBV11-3,ASSEEPRGYTQY
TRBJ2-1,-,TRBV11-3,ASSSSGNYNEQF
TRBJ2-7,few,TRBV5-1,ASSKGQGRDEQY
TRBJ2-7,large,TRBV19,ASSEQGVEQY
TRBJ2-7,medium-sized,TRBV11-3,ASSRVTSADREQY
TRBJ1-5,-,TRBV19,ASSIDRRTFSNQPQH
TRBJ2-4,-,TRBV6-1,ASSEEGGVRNIQY
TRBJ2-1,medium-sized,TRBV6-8,ASMGTGYGQSSYNEQF
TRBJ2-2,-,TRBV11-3,ASSLGVGVNTGELF
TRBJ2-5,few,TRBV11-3,ASSQKSDLQETQY
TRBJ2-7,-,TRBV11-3,ASSSPGTGRDEQY
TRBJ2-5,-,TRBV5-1,ASSLAGQQETQY
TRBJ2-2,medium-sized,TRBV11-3,ASSLGGTNTGELF
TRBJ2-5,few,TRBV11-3,ASSPRQGGKETQY
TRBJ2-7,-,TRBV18,ASSPGVLSYEQY
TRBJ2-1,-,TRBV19,ASSPRGYNEQF
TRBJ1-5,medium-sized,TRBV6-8,ATRVNSNQPQH
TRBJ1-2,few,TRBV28,ASTLGGALYGYT
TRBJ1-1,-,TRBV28,ASTSPGPTEAF
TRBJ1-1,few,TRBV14,ASSRSTGTPTEAF
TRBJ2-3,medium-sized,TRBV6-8,ASSSPVTDTQY
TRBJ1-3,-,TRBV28,ASSFSDRGGGNTIY
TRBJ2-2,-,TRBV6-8,ASSDRTSGRGGELF
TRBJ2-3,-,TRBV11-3,ASSLEASGTIRDTQY
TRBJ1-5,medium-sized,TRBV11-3,ASTLSAYSNQPQH